The 18 T cell receptor beta chains listed next were all sequenced from one sample in a study of blood T cell repertoires in COVID-19. Only in-frame clones appear in the TCRdb table, and some are missing; sequencing was by immunoSEQ multiplex PCR. The data contain around 200,000 clones, 80% to 90% of them singletons. What was sequenced was peripheral blood. Source of these receptors: a woman of 80 years or more with acute or convalescent COVID-19.

DNA of the CDR3: TGTGCCAGCAGTGAGGGTAAAGCACCCCTCCACTTT. Protein product: CASSEGKAPLHF. The chain uses TRBV28 and TRBJ1-6; D not certain. Germline-derived CDR1 and CDR2 are MDHEN and SYDVKM. The CDR3 contains 12 residues. V dropped 5 bases and J dropped 11 bases, with 10 bases sitting between them. The variable domain in full, with the rest retrieved from reference TRBV28 and TRBJ1-6, is DVKVTQSSRYLVKRTGEKVFLECVQDMDHENMFWYRQDPGLGLRLIYFSYDVKMKEKGDIPEGYSVSREKKERFSLILESASTNQTSMYLCASSEGKAPLHFGNGTRLTVT.

The gene calls are TRBV5-1 and TRBJ2-1, with 9 bases fitting TRBD1. The length of the CDR3 is 14 residues. J lost 4 bases, V lost 2 bases, and 1 base had no gene match. Per germline, CDR1 SGHRS and CDR2 YFSETQ. The CDR3 nucleotides are TGCGCCAGCAGCTTACAGGGGGCATACAATGAGCAGTTCTTC. Protein product: CASSLQGAYNEQFF.

The rearrangement links TRBV19 to TRBJ2-1; the D gene is possibly TRBD1 (5 bases). The germline V gene encodes CDR1 LNHDA and CDR2 SQIVND (reference sequence). The CDR3 is 16 residues long. Trimming took 6 bases from V and 3 from J, leaving 18 bases between them. The CDR3 DNA sequence: TGTGCCAGTAGCACATATACTATCAGGGTCTACAATGAGCAGTTCTTC. It specifies CASSTYTIRVYNEQFF.

The chain has TRBV11-2 and TRBJ2-1, with 11 nucleotides matching TRBD2. Losses at the gene ends were 5 bases for V and 6 bases for J; bases not matched to a gene: 9. The CDR3 is 16 residues long. Germline loops: CDR1 SGHAT, CDR2 FQNNGV. As DNA, the CDR3 is TGTGCCAGCAGCAGAAATAGCGGGAGGGCAAGCAATGAGCAGTTCTTC. Its translation: CASSRNSGRASNEQFF.

This chain uses TRBV5-4 with TRBJ1-1, with D maybe TRBD1 (6 bases). The CDR3 runs 15 residues. Germline-derived CDR1 and CDR2 are SGHNT and YYREEE (reference sequence). V lost 1 base and J lost 4, with 14 bases in between. The CDR3 DNA reads TGTGCCAGCAGCTTGATGGGACAATGGGGCACTGAAGCTTTCTTT. Amino acids: CASSLMGQWGTEAFF.

The V call is TRBV30, the J call TRBJ2-7; possibly TRBD1 for D (5 bases). The CDR3 spans 14 residues. CDR1 is GTSNPN, CDR2 SVGIG, per germline (reference sequence). V shed 3 bases and J shed 12 bases, with 24 bases lying between them. The CDR3 reads CAWSTRQGTTGRYF. The DNA of the CDR3 is TGTGCCTGGAGCACCAGGCAGGGTACCACAGGTCGGTACTTC.

CDR3 residues: CASSLARTAYEQYF. CDR3 sequence (DNA): TGTGCCAGCAGCTTAGCACGGACAGCCTACGAGCAGTACTTC. The rearrangement joins TRBV7-2 to TRBJ2-7, with D possibly matching TRBD1 (6 bases). The CDR3 is 14 residues long. The V and J ends lost 0 bases and 2 bases respectively, with 8 bases between them. CDR1 SGHTA and CDR2 FQGNSA come from the germline V gene.

This clone was counted a few times. The CDR3 loop reads CASSPVSYSSYEQYF. The DNA of the CDR3 is TGTGCCAGCTCACCAGTCTCTTATAGCTCCTACGAGCAGTACTTC. The chain has TRBV18 and TRBJ2-7; D remains ambiguous. Germline loops: CDR1 KGHSH, CDR2 LQKENI. This CDR3 is built from 15 residues. V was clipped by 2 bases and J by 0 bases, with 11 bases between them.

The genes are TRBV3-1 (or the pseudogene TRBV3-2) and TRBJ1-1; D is possibly TRBD1 (5 bases). Per the germline V gene, CDR1 is LGHDT and CDR2 is YNNKEL (reference sequence). This CDR3 comprises 14 residues. Trimming removed 4 bases at V and 5 bases at J, with 14 bases between. The CDR3 nucleotides are TGTGCCAGCAGCCCGAAGGGGTCGAATACTGAAGCTTTCTTT. This encodes CASSPKGSNTEAFF.

This sequence joins TRBV7-9 and TRBJ2-1; D is possibly TRBD2 (7 bases). Per the germline V gene, CDR1 is SEHNR and CDR2 is FQNEAQ (reference sequence). Between the trimmed V and J ends, which lost 4 bases and 7 bases, there was a span of 20 bases. The CDR3 is 16 amino acids. CDR3 residues: CASSSRGGRTGNEQFF. CDR3 nucleotide sequence: TGTGCCAGCAGCTCCCGTGGCGGGAGAACAGGGAATGAGCAGTTCTTC.

The chain employs TRBV24-1 and TRBJ2-1; TRBD2 matches at 12 bases. The CDR3 sequence is 15 residues long. After removal of 4 bases from V and 5 bases from J, the junction contained 2 bases not matched to a gene. Germline CDR1 reads KGHDR; CDR2 reads SFDVKD. The CDR3 nucleotides read TGTGCCACCAGTGAGCTAGCGGGAGGGAACAATGAGCAGTTCTTC. As protein: CATSELAGGNNEQFF.

This clone was observed once. V and J are TRBV19 and TRBJ1-2; TRBD1 aligns across 10 bases. Per germline, CDR1 LNHDA and CDR2 SQIVND (reference sequence). The CDR3 runs to 17 residues. Losses at the gene ends were 5 bases for V and 0 bases for J; bases not matched to a gene: 9. The DNA of the CDR3 is TGTGCCAGTAGTCCCCGACAGGGGGCCCAAGCTAACTATGGCTACACCTTC. It encodes CASSPRQGAQANYGYTF.

The V and J genes are TRBV28 and TRBJ1-5, with D uncertain. The length of the CDR3 is 14 residues. Trimming removed 4 bases at V and 3 bases at J, with 10 bases between. Germline loops: CDR1 MDHEN, CDR2 SYDVKM. This CDR3 reads CASSYRGDNQPQHF. CDR3 DNA sequence: TGTGCCAGCAGTTACCGGGGAGACAATCAGCCCCAGCATTTT.

The J gene is TRBJ2-7, the V gene TRBV6-5; 9 bases match TRBD1. CDR1 and CDR2 from the germline V gene are MNHEY and SVGAGI. This CDR3 contains 15 residues. The junction had 0 bases not matched to a gene; V was cut back by 0 bases and J by 0 bases. The CDR3 loop reads CASSYSTGGSYEQYF. CDR3 DNA: TGTGCCAGCAGTTACTCGACAGGGGGCTCCTACGAGCAGTACTTC.

This chain links TRBV6-2 or TRBV6-3 with TRBJ2-2; TRBD1 might be the D (6 bases). V was cut by 3 bases and J by 1 base, with 12 bases left in between. Germline assignment: CDR1 MNHEY and CDR2 SVGEGT. The CDR3 consists of 16 residues. CDR3 nucleotide sequence: TGTGCCAGCAGTTATTTGGAAGGGGGGAACACCGGGGAGCTGTTTTTT. The encoded protein is CASSYLEGGNTGELFF.

The chain recombines TRBV5-4 with TRBJ2-1, with 9 bases that match TRBD2. The CDR3 has 15 amino acids. Trimming cost V 0 bases and J 6 bases; bases outside gene matches: 4. Germline CDR1 is SGHNT and CDR2 is YYREEE (reference sequence). The CDR3 DNA reads TGTGCCAGCAGCTTGGTAATAGCGGGAGCCAATGAGCAGTTCTTC. It codes for CASSLVIAGANEQFF.

The chain couples TRBV9 to TRBJ1-3; D is perhaps TRBD1 (5 bases). V lost 0 bases, J lost 3 bases, and 10 bases lay in between. CDR3 length: 15 residues. CDR1 SGDLS and CDR2 YYNGEE come from the germline V gene. The CDR3 sequence: CASSVVIGDGNTIYF. The CDR3, as DNA: TGTGCCAGCAGCGTAGTAATAGGGGATGGAAACACCATATATTTT. The full variable domain, completed using reference TRBV9 and TRBJ1-3, is DSGVTQTPKHLITATGQRVTLRCSPRSGDLSVYWYQQSLDQGLQFLIQYYNGEERAKGNILERFSAQQFPDLHSELNLSSLELGDSALYFCASSVVIGDGNTIYFGEGSWLTVV.

The J gene is TRBJ1-3, the V gene TRBV18, with TRBD1 identical over 8 bases. In germline, CDR1 is KGHSH, CDR2 LQKENI. The CDR3 has 17 amino acids. Trimming cost V 2 bases and J 1 base; bases outside gene matches: 7. CDR3: CASSPRGQESSGNTIYF. The DNA of the CDR3 is TGTGCCAGCTCACCAAGGGGACAGGAATCGTCTGGAAACACCATATATTTT. Complete variable domain (other parts from reference TRBV18 and TRBJ1-3): NAGVMQNPRHLVRRRGQEARLRCSPMKGHSHVYWYRQLPEEGLKFMVYLQKENIIDESGMPKERFSAEFPKEGPSILRIQQVVRGDSAAYFCASSPRGQESSGNTIYFGEGSWLTVV.